This T cell receptor beta chain was sequenced for a study of metastatic and nonmetastatic thyroid tumors. The CDR3 length is 14 residues. As to this clone: As yet, its antigen is unknown. One junction end does not reproduce the germline sequence, and a read error may be involved.

Each patient went into thyroid surgery without having received any treatment. TCRdb reprocessed the PCR reads using MiXCR. This sample carries under 15,000 clones, less than 30% of them seen once, and the ten largest clones take roughly 4%. Overall study results and limits: A significant increase in TCR beta diversity was reportedly seen in malignant thyroid tumors relative to benign nodules, in blood and tumor.

V and J are TRBV12-3 or TRBV12-4 and TRBJ1-1; D ambiguous. The origin of this receptor is a female donor with papillary thyroid cancer or a benign thyroid nodule (not recorded which). Some clones in this sample may be carry-over from other donors' samples. Sequencing input: blood. DNA for the CDR3: TGTTCCAGCAGCCCCCATGGGGTGGGCACTGAAGCTCTCTTT. Protein: CSSSPHGVGTEALF.